These 17 T cell receptor beta chains originate from one sample sequenced in a study of T cells after yellow fever vaccination. MiXCR, applied by TCRdb to the 5' RACE reads, yields one record per CDR3 protein. The sample lists some 350,000 distinct CDR3 sequences, 6.2% occurring once. The starting material was PBMCs, obtained 5 days after the yellow fever booster vaccination. The origin of the receptors is a man aged 30 to 39 who received the YFV17D yellow fever vaccine.

The rearrangement uses TRBV11-3 and TRBJ2-1; unclear D gene. Germline V gene lookup returns CDR1 SGHNT and CDR2 YENEEA. This CDR3 comprises 15 residues. V was trimmed by 0 bases and J by 0 bases, leaving 6 bases between them. DNA of the CDR3: TGTGCCAGCAGCTTAGACGTAAACTCCTACAATGAGCAGTTCTTC. This sequence encodes CASSLDVNSYNEQFF.

This chain joins TRBV6-2 or TRBV6-3 and TRBJ2-7, with D uncertain. This CDR3 region has 11 residues. Germline V gene sequence: CDR1 MNHEY, CDR2 SVGEGT. V dropped 6 bases and J dropped 7 bases, with 10 bases sitting between them. This CDR3 is CASRMVGEQYF. DNA for the CDR3: TGTGCCAGCAGAATGGTTGGGGAGCAGTACTTC.

The chain employs TRBV19 and TRBJ2-2; TRBD2 aligns across 10 bases. Trimming cost V 5 bases and J 5 bases; bases outside gene matches: 8. CDR1 is LNHDA and CDR2 is SQIVND in the germline V gene (reference sequence). The CDR3 has 16 residues. The CDR3 bases are TGTGCCAGTAGTGACTCTAGCGGGAGATGGACCGGGGAGCTGTTTTTT. Its protein product is CASSDSSGRWTGELFF.

This chain connects TRBV5-1 to TRBJ1-2; weak D call: TRBD1 (5 bases). The CDR3 is 14 residues long. In germline, CDR1 is SGHRS, CDR2 YFSETQ. Deletions cut 0 bases from V and 7 bases from J, with 13 bases between. CDR3 in DNA: TGCGCCAGCAGCTTGGAGTCAGGGTCGGGTGGCTACACCTTC. Its translation: CASSLESGSGGYTF.

The gene calls are TRBV5-6 and TRBJ2-2; tentatively, D is TRBD1 (5 bases). CDR1 and CDR2 from the germline V gene are SGHDT and YYEEEE. The CDR3 length is 15 residues. Trimming cost V 1 base and J 6 bases, with 13 bases left between them. The CDR3 nucleotides read TGTGCCAGCAGCTTGCCTGAAGGGGCATCCGGGGAGCTGTTTTTT. It translates to CASSLPEGASGELFF.

The rearrangement links TRBV5-1 to TRBJ2-7; a possible D gene is TRBD2 (5 bases). Germline V gives CDR1 SGHRS, CDR2 YFSETQ. The CDR3 runs 13 residues. Between the trimmed V and J ends, which lost 3 bases and 4 bases, there was a span of 11 bases. The CDR3 sequence is CASSSGNRYEQYF. The CDR3 nucleotides are TGCGCCAGCAGCTCGGGGAATCGGTACGAGCAGTACTTC.

The rearrangement links TRBV5-1 to TRBJ1-1; no clear D. Deletions cut 4 bases from V and 3 bases from J, with 16 bases between. The CDR3 length is 15 residues. Germline V gives CDR1 SGHRS, CDR2 YFSETQ. CDR3 in DNA: TGCGCCAGCAGCAACGGTGGGTTGAAGGACACTGAAGCTTTCTTT. Its protein product is CASSNGGLKDTEAFF.

There are many counts of this clonotype. The chain uses TRBV4-3 and TRBJ1-1; 9 nucleotides align to TRBD1. Per germline, CDR1 LGHNA and CDR2 YSLEER. With V trimmed by 3 bases and J by 5 bases, 4 bases remained unmatched. This CDR3 is 14 amino acids long. DNA of the CDR3: TGCGCCAGCAGCCAGGACAGGGGCGGGACTGAAGCTTTCTTT. The encoded protein is CASSQDRGGTEAFF.

The chain is built from TRBV7-2 and TRBJ2-1, with D unclear. CDR3 size: 12 residues. Germline CDR1 SGHTA, CDR2 FQGNSA. V dropped 5 bases and J dropped 9 bases, with 11 bases sitting between them. The DNA for the CDR3 is TGTGCCAGCAGCAGCTATGTCGGTGAGCAGTTCTTC. It codes for CASSSYVGEQFF.

The V gene is TRBV20-1, the J gene TRBJ2-1; D gene unclear. This CDR3 spans 13 amino acids. Germline CDR1 and CDR2: DFQATT and SNEGSKA (reference sequence). V shed 5 bases and J shed 5 bases, with 13 bases lying between them. CDR3 region: CSARMVGHNEQFF. The CDR3 DNA follows: TGCAGTGCTCGGATGGTAGGTCACAATGAGCAGTTCTTC.

This clonotype was seen ten or more times. The chain links TRBV10-3 to TRBJ1-2; no clear D gene. V was pared by 3 bases and J by 11 bases, with 13 bases between. Germline CDR1 is ENHRY and CDR2 is SYGVKD. CDR3 length: 12 amino acids. The CDR3 sequence is CAISESQVSYTF. Written as DNA, the CDR3 is TGTGCCATCAGTGAATCCCAGGTTTCGTACACCTTC.

The genes are TRBV11-2 and TRBJ1-6; D call uncertain. CDR3 length equals 13 residues. V lost 4 bases to trimming and J lost 7 bases, with 8 bases between them. CDR1 SGHAT and CDR2 FQNNGV come from the germline V gene. CDR3 region: CASSSHQNSPLHF. Written as DNA, the CDR3 is TGTGCCAGCAGCTCACACCAGAATTCACCCCTCCACTTT.

This clonotype was seen ten or more times. The genes are TRBV30 and TRBJ2-2, with no clear D. V was cut by 5 bases and J by 5 bases, with 6 bases left in between. Germline V gene data show CDR1 as GTSNPN and CDR2 as SVGIG (reference sequence). The CDR3 totals 11 residues. The CDR3 DNA reads as TGTGCCTGGCTGAAGACCGGGGAGCTGTTTTTT. Translation gives CAWLKTGELFF.

This clonotype showed up many times. This rearrangement joins TRBV29-1 to TRBJ2-3; TRBD1 or TRBD2 may be the D gene (5 bases each). The CDR3 contains 16 residues. V was pared by 5 bases and J by 4 bases, with 22 bases between. Per the germline V gene, CDR1 is SQVTM and CDR2 is ANQGSEA. This chain's CDR3 is CSVNGRFRRGPDTQYF. CDR3 in DNA: TGCAGCGTTAACGGACGCTTCAGACGGGGCCCAGATACGCAGTATTTT.

Many counts were recorded for this clonotype. The chain links TRBV4-3 to TRBJ2-1, with unresolved D. This CDR3 has 14 residues. Trimming left V 6 bases short and J 8 bases short, with 17 bases between. Germline CDR1 and CDR2: LGHNA and YSLEER. CDR3: CASSLGRKSDEQFF. The CDR3 nucleotides read TGCGCCAGCAGTCTAGGAAGAAAGAGTGATGAGCAGTTCTTC.

This clonotype was seen at least ten times. The V gene is TRBV5-5, the J gene TRBJ2-5, with no clear D. Germline V gene sequence: CDR1 SGHKS, CDR2 YYEKEE (reference sequence). The V end was cut by 2 bases, the J end by 5 bases, with 10 bases between. The length of the CDR3 is 13 residues. Here the CDR3 reads CASSLASLETQYF. The CDR3 nucleotides read TGTGCCAGCAGCTTAGCGTCGCTGGAGACCCAGTACTTC.

This rearrangement joins TRBV28 to TRBJ2-3, with D maybe TRBD2 (5 bases). V was pared by 6 bases and J by 1 base, with 17 bases between. The CDR3 sequence is 16 residues long. Germline V gene data show CDR1 as MDHEN and CDR2 as SYDVKM. The CDR3 loop reads CASSPSLRVGTDTQYF. CDR3 DNA sequence: TGTGCCAGCAGCCCAAGTTTGCGGGTAGGCACAGATACGCAGTATTTT.